This T cell receptor (beta chain) was retrieved from a study of blood T cells in healthy people across ages. This clonotype was recorded a few times. This CDR3 has 15 residues. Per germline, CDR1 DFQATT and CDR2 SNEGSKA (reference sequence). Germline trimming cut 1 base from V and 0 bases from J; bases unmatched to any gene: 5. Then a second PCR, running roughly 6 to 11 cycles, was carried out with a sample-barcoded 5' primer and a J-beta primer mix. Paired-end reads containing CDR3 totaled no fewer than 2.5 million for each sample. TCRdb reprocessed the 5' RACE reads via MiXCR and lists one record per CDR3 protein. Found here are some 560,000 distinct CDR3 sequences, roughly a quarter of them singletons; the top ten hold approximately 3.3%. The same data also contributed to another study, on T cells of mothers and their children. That publication notes: Barcodes and 2-4 random nucleotides were added by M1S in the second PCR.

Sequences were obtained from blood. This TCR came from a boy aged 2-9 years in good health. J is TRBJ2-5 and V is TRBV20-1; TRBD1 matches at 7 bases. The CDR3 nucleotides read TGCAGTGCTAGAGCGGGACAGTTCTACCAAGAGACCCAGTACTTC. This sequence encodes CSARAGQFYQETQYF.